The 23 T cell receptor beta chains presented below share a single source sample, sequenced in a study of blood T cell repertoires in COVID-19. Measured with immunoSEQ multiplex PCR; TCRdb has only the in-frame clones, and not every one. The table includes around 130,000 clones, about 80% detected once. Material: peripheral blood. These receptors came from a man between 40 and 49 years old with active or convalescent COVID-19.

The chain uses TRBV6-5 and TRBJ2-3; the D is unclear. Germline V gives CDR1 MNHEY, CDR2 SVGAGI. V was pared by 0 bases and J by 0 bases, with 10 bases between. CDR3 length: 16 residues. CDR3 residues: CASSYSITSSTDTQYF. In DNA, the CDR3 is TGTGCCAGCAGTTACTCGATTACATCTAGCACAGATACGCAGTATTTT.

This clone occurred once. The chain uses TRBV9 and TRBJ2-5; TRBD2 aligns across 12 bases. The germline gives CDR1 SGDLS, CDR2 YYNGEE. Trimming at V came to 3 bases and at J to 5 bases, leaving 8 bases not matched to a gene. This CDR3 comprises 16 residues. The CDR3 is CASSGSSGGAKETQYF. CDR3 sequence (DNA): TGTGCCAGCAGCGGATCTAGCGGGGGGGCGAAGGAGACCCAGTACTTC.

The rearrangement uses TRBV19 and TRBJ1-1; the match to TRBD1 covers 7 bases. The CDR3 is 14 amino acids. Germline CDR1 reads LNHDA; CDR2 reads SQIVND (reference sequence). V trimming: 8 bases; J trimming: 0 bases; junction bases outside the gene matches: 6. As DNA, the CDR3 is TGTGCCAGTCGACAGGGTGGAATGAACACTGAAGCTTTCTTT. This encodes CASRQGGMNTEAFF.

The V gene is TRBV7-9, the J gene TRBJ1-6; maybe TRBD1 (6 bases). Looked up from germline, CDR1 is SEHNR and CDR2 is FQNEAQ (reference sequence). The CDR3 runs to 14 residues. The V end lost 3 bases, the J end lost 14 bases, and 17 bases lay between the germline ends. The CDR3 DNA is TGTGCCAGCAGCTTCGAGGCAGGGGCCCATACCCTCCACTTT. It is translated as CASSFEAGAHTLHF.

This chain uses TRBV12-5 with TRBJ2-7; no firm D call. CDR1 and CDR2 from the germline V gene are LGHNT and FRNRAP. This CDR3 contains 13 residues. Trimming cost V 5 bases and J 8 bases, with 16 bases left between them. CDR3 region: CASGVTPRSQQYF. The CDR3 DNA follows: TGTGCTAGTGGTGTCACCCCACGGTCTCAGCAGTACTTC.

J is TRBJ1-6 and V is TRBV18, with a possible D match to TRBD1 (5 bases). The germline V gene encodes CDR1 KGHSH and CDR2 LQKENI. V lost 0 bases, J lost 0 bases, and 9 bases lay in between. This CDR3 is built from 17 residues. DNA of the CDR3: TGTGCCAGCTCACCACCGGGGCTGAGCTCCTATAATTCACCCCTCCACTTT. This codes for CASSPPGLSSYNSPLHF.

V usage is TRBV18 and J usage is TRBJ1-3; D gene ambiguous. V was pared by 0 bases and J by 1 base, with 7 bases between. Germline V gene data show CDR1 as KGHSH and CDR2 as LQKENI. The CDR3 has 15 amino acids. The DNA for the CDR3 is TGTGCCAGCTCACCACCTTCCGGGTCTGGAAACACCATATATTTT. As protein: CASSPPSGSGNTIYF.

This clone was counted a single time. Other DNA sequences of this sample code for an identical CDR3. The chain joins TRBV7-2 to TRBJ2-5; possible D gene TRBD2, 6 bases. Germline V CDR1 and CDR2: SGHTA, FQGNSA. Trimming took off 5 bases at V and 5 bases at J, with 15 bases between the two ends. The CDR3 length is 14 residues. The CDR3 spells CASSPTSSGETQYF. CDR3 nucleotide sequence: TGTGCCAGCAGCCCCACTAGCTCGGGCGAGACCCAGTACTTC.

Remarks on this clone: The junction and the germline gene differ at one end; a read error may be behind it. V and J are TRBV7-8 and TRBJ2-7, with 9 bases lining up with TRBD1. CDR3 size: 16 residues. Germline CDR1 SGHVS, CDR2 FQNEAQ. The CDR3 spells CASSLTGGLRAFEEYF. CDR3 bases: TGTGCCAGCAGCTTGACAGGGGGGCTACGGGCTTTCGAGGAGTACTTC.

This chain's CDR3 is CASSRQRNYEQYF. DNA of the CDR3: TGTGCCAGCAGTCGGCAGCGGAACTACGAGCAGTACTTC. The chain uses TRBV27 and TRBJ2-7, with D perhaps matching TRBD2 (5 bases). The CDR3 runs to 13 residues. Trimming removed 5 bases at V and 3 bases at J, with 11 bases between. Germline values: CDR1 MNHEY, CDR2 SMNVEV (reference sequence).

This clone was counted a single time. The chain is built from TRBV3-1 (or the pseudogene TRBV3-2) and TRBJ1-2, with 9 nucleotides matching TRBD1. Trimming removed 7 bases from V and 2 bases from J; junction bases left unmatched: 11. The CDR3 is 16 residues long. Germline V gene sequence: CDR1 LGHDT, CDR2 YNNKEL (reference sequence). The DNA of the CDR3 is TGTGCCAGCACCGTTCAGGGGACAGGGAGAAACTATGGCTACACCTTC. Amino acid sequence: CASTVQGTGRNYGYTF.

The CDR3 DNA follows: TGTGCCAGCAGTCGGGACAGGGGGCCTGGTACTGAAGCTTTCTTT. Translation: CASSRDRGPGTEAFF. This chain uses TRBV27 with TRBJ1-1; 12 positions match TRBD1. The V gene's germline CDR1 is MNHEY and CDR2 SMNVEV (reference sequence). Germline trimming cut 5 bases from V and 5 bases from J; bases unmatched to any gene: 6. The CDR3 is 15 amino acids.

This clone showed up just once. V and J are TRBV5-1 and TRBJ2-5; D not certain. The germline V gene has CDR1 SGHRS and CDR2 YFSETQ. The CDR3 covers 13 residues. The V end was cut by 0 bases, the J end by 4 bases, with 7 bases between. This CDR3 is CASSLEPGETQYF. CDR3 nucleotides: TGCGCCAGCAGCTTGGAGCCGGGAGAGACCCAGTACTTC.

V and J are TRBV11-2 and TRBJ2-3, with D possibly matching TRBD2 (7 bases). The germline CDR1 and CDR2 sequences are SGHAT and FQNNGV. This CDR3 is 15 amino acids long. The V end lost 4 bases, the J end lost 5 bases, and 16 bases lay between the germline ends. The CDR3 spells CASSSRRGQVDTQYF. CDR3 DNA: TGTGCCAGCAGCTCCCGGCGGGGGCAAGTAGATACGCAGTATTTT.

The chain links TRBV6-5 to TRBJ1-5; D is unresolved. Germline V gene data show CDR1 as MNHEY and CDR2 as SVGAGI. V lost 6 bases to trimming and J lost 0 bases, with 9 bases between them. The CDR3 extends over 14 amino acids. The CDR3 is CASSLAFSNQPQHF. The DNA for the CDR3 is TGTGCCAGCAGCCTGGCCTTTAGCAATCAGCCCCAGCATTTT.

V is TRBV7-9 and J is TRBJ1-3; D is unresolved. The CDR3 contains 18 residues. The V gene's germline CDR1 is SEHNR and CDR2 FQNEAQ (reference sequence). V was cut by 2 bases and J by 0 bases, with 17 bases left in between. The CDR3 DNA reads TGTGCCAGCAGCTTATTACTGGGCCCAATGAGCTCTGGAAACACCATATATTTT. Its translation: CASSLLLGPMSSGNTIYF.

In this sample, this clone turned up once. V gene TRBV6-5 combines with J gene TRBJ1-4; a possible D gene is TRBD1 (5 bases). CDR1 and CDR2 from the germline V gene are MNHEY and SVGAGI. Trimming removed 2 bases at V and 7 bases at J, with 14 bases between. The CDR3 is 15 amino acids. The CDR3: CASSYLGGGSEKLFF. The CDR3, as DNA: TGTGCCAGCAGTTACCTGGGGGGGGGTTCTGAAAAACTGTTTTTT.

V is TRBV5-1 and J is TRBJ1-1; a possible D gene is TRBD1 (5 bases). This CDR3 has 14 residues. Looked up from germline, CDR1 is SGHRS and CDR2 is YFSETQ. Trimming pared 4 bases from V and 5 bases from J, leaving 15 bases between. DNA for the CDR3: TGCGCCAGCAGCCGGGGCGGGGGAAAGACTGAAGCTTTCTTT. Its protein product is CASSRGGGKTEAFF.

V is TRBV19 and J is TRBJ1-4; D is possibly TRBD1 (5 bases). The CDR3 extends over 13 amino acids. Germline V lookup: CDR1 LNHDA, CDR2 SQIVND (reference sequence). V lost 10 bases and J lost 5, with 14 bases in between. CDR3 amino acids: CAISGGRNEKLFF. The CDR3, as DNA: TGTGCCATCAGCGGGGGGAGGAATGAAAAACTGTTTTTT.

The chain is built from TRBV4-1 and TRBJ2-3; tentative D call: TRBD2 (5 bases). Trimming shortened V by 3 bases and J by 3 bases, and 16 bases separated the two germline ends. Germline-derived CDR1 and CDR2 are MGHRA and YSYEKL. The CDR3 spans 16 residues. CDR3 region: CASSHTEELGTDTQYF. DNA for the CDR3: TGCGCCAGCAGCCACACGGAGGAGCTAGGGACAGATACGCAGTATTTT.

The V gene is TRBV7-9, the J gene TRBJ1-3; 9 nucleotides line up with TRBD1. V dropped 5 bases and J dropped 0; count of bases not matched to a gene: 5. The CDR3 contains 16 residues. Germline V gene sequence: CDR1 SEHNR, CDR2 FQNEAQ (reference sequence). CDR3 protein: CASSVGQGTSGNTIYF. CDR3 bases: TGTGCCAGCAGCGTCGGACAGGGGACCTCTGGAAACACCATATATTTT.

The rearrangement joins TRBV3-1 (or the pseudogene TRBV3-2) to TRBJ2-7, with TRBD1 identical over 8 bases. Per germline, CDR1 LGHDT and CDR2 YNNKEL (reference sequence). V shed 5 bases, J shed 2 bases, and the junction held 8 bases outside the gene matches. The CDR3 is 15 amino acids. CDR3 DNA: TGTGCCAGCAGCAAACCCGGGACAGGAACCTACGAGCAGTACTTC. Amino acids: CASSKPGTGTYEQYF.

This sequence joins TRBV7-9 and TRBJ1-1; weak D call: TRBD1 (6 bases). Germline assignment: CDR1 SEHNR and CDR2 FQNEAQ (reference sequence). The V gene lost 8 bases and the J gene lost 0 bases, with 19 bases spanning the gap. The CDR3 is 16 amino acids. The CDR3 DNA is TGTGCCAGCCTCTGGTCGTTAGACAGGATGAACACTGAAGCTTTCTTT. Its protein product is CASLWSLDRMNTEAFF.